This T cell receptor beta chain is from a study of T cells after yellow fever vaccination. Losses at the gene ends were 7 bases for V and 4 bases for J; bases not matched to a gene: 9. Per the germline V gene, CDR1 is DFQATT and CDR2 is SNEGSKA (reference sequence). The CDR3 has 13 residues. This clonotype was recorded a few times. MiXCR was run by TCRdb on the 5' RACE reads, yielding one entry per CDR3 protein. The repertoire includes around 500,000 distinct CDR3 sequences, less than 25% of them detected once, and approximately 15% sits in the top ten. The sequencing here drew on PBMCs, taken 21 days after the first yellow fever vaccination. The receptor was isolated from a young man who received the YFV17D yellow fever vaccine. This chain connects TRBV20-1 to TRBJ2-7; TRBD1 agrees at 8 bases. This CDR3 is CSVQGQGFYEQYF. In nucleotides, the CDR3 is TGCAGTGTTCAAGGACAGGGTTTTTACGAGCAGTACTTC.